This T cell receptor beta chain is from a study of shared clonotypes between healthy human individuals. The CDR3 sequence is 16 residues long. Germline CDR1 WSHSY, CDR2 SAAADI. The trim removed 2 bases at V and 4 bases at J, leaving 5 bases unmatched. The study's findings and limits: Represented genetic and exposure-history diversity was restricted by having few donors.

TCRdb's copy holds only in-frame clones and misses some; the assay was immunoSEQ multiplex PCR. The table records under 2,500,000 clones, 95% of them present only once. For this clone: The antigen remains unidentified.

What was sequenced was naive CD4+ T cells sorted from blood. This sample's subset: CD45RA+ positively selected. The V call is TRBV10-2, the J call TRBJ2-6, with 7 bases fitting TRBD1. The TCR sequence derives from a man aged 18 to 30 in good health. Here the CDR3 reads CASSEAQGRGANVLTF. Here the CDR3 DNA reads TGCGCCAGCAGTGAGGCACAGGGGAGAGGGGCCAACGTCCTGACTTTC.